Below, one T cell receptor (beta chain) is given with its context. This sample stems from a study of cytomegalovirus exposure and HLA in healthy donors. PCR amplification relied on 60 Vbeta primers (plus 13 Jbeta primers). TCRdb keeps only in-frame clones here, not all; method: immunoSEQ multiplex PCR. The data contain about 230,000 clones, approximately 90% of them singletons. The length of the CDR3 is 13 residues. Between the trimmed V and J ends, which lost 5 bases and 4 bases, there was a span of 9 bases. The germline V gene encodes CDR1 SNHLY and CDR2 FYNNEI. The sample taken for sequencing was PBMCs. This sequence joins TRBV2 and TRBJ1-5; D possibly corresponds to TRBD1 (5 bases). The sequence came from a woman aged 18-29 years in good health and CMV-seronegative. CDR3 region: CASSQDKNQPQHF. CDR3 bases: TGTGCCAGCAGTCAGGACAAGAATCAGCCCCAGCATTTT.